These 14 T cell receptor beta chains share one sample of origin, sequenced in a study of identical twins. MiXCR was run by TCRdb on the 5' RACE reads, yielding one entry per CDR3 protein. This sample has approximately 220,000 distinct CDR3 sequences, with around 10% found just once. The specimen sequenced was memory (CD45RO+) T cells sorted from blood. Receptor source: a woman between 18 and 29 years old in good health.

There are many counts of this clonotype. V is TRBV12-3 or TRBV12-4 and J is TRBJ2-6; D not resolved. The CDR3 loop spans 15 amino acids. V was cut by 5 bases and J by 4 bases, with 12 bases left in between. This CDR3 is CASSPQTSGANVLTF. DNA of the CDR3: TGTGCCAGCAGTCCCCAGACCTCCGGGGCCAACGTCCTGACTTTC.

This clonotype was observed many times. The chain carries TRBV6-5 and TRBJ1-1; 7 nucleotides agree with TRBD1. CDR1 MNHEY and CDR2 SVGAGI come from the germline V gene. The CDR3 totals 15 residues. V lost 0 bases to trimming and J lost 3 bases; unmatched junction nucleotides: 4. The CDR3 DNA reads TGTGCCAGCAGTTACTCGAGCAGGGGGGACACTGAAGCTTTCTTT. Its protein is CASSYSSRGDTEAFF.

There are a few counts of this clonotype. The chain joins TRBV6-1 to TRBJ1-5; D is undetermined. The V and J ends lost 6 bases and 5 bases respectively, with 17 bases between them. Germline loops: CDR1 MNHNS, CDR2 SASEGT. CDR3 size: 15 residues. The CDR3 nucleotides are TGTGCCAGCAGAACTAAGGCAGACTCCTATCAGCCCCAGCATTTT. It encodes CASRTKADSYQPQHF.

The V and J genes are TRBV12-3 or TRBV12-4 and TRBJ2-1; D is possibly TRBD1 (6 bases). Trimming took off 6 bases at V and 4 bases at J, with 10 bases between the two ends. This CDR3 spans 13 amino acids. CDR3 protein: CASSEQGYNEQFF. The CDR3 nucleotides are TGTGCCAGCAGCGAACAGGGATACAATGAGCAGTTCTTC.

This clonotype appeared a few times. The chain has TRBV2 and TRBJ2-5, with 10 bases aligning to TRBD1. This CDR3 contains 14 residues. The germline V gene has CDR1 SNHLY and CDR2 FYNNEI. Losses at the gene ends were 5 bases for V and 5 bases for J; bases not matched to a gene: 5. CDR3 nucleotides: TGTGCCAGCAGTTTTGACAGGGGGCAGGAGACCCAGTACTTC. Protein: CASSFDRGQETQYF.

The chain recombines TRBV6-5 with TRBJ1-2; D uncertain. With 0 bases removed from V and 4 bases from J, the gap between germline ends came to 15 bases. The CDR3 length is 16 residues. The germline V gene has CDR1 MNHEY and CDR2 SVGAGI. CDR3 coding DNA: TGTGCCAGCAGTTACTCGAGGGCCCCGGGCCTCTATGGCTACACCTTC. Translated: CASSYSRAPGLYGYTF.

This clonotype has only a few counts. V and J are TRBV19 and TRBJ2-3; 9 bases are a match to TRBD1. This CDR3 contains 14 residues. With V trimmed by 5 bases and J by 5 bases, 5 bases remained unmatched. Germline CDR1 and CDR2: LNHDA and SQIVND (reference sequence). The CDR3 loop reads CASSVDRGKDTQYF. For the CDR3, the DNA is TGTGCCAGTAGTGTGGACAGGGGAAAAGATACGCAGTATTTT. Looking up the rest from reference TRBV19 and TRBJ2-3 gives the full variable domain: DGGITQSPKYLFRKEGQNVTLSCEQNLNHDAMYWYRQDPGQGLRLIYYSQIVNDFQKGDIAEGYSVSREKKESFPLTVTSAQKNPTAFYLCASSVDRGKDTQYFGPGTRLTVL.

A few counts support this clonotype. The chain employs TRBV20-1 and TRBJ2-7; no firm D call. V lost 4 bases and J 2 bases, leaving 15 bases between the germline ends. Germline V CDR1 and CDR2: DFQATT, SNEGSKA (reference sequence). CDR3 length equals 14 residues. CDR3 bases: TGCAGTGCTACCGCCCATTGGGGTACCTACGAGCAGTACTTC. It is translated as CSATAHWGTYEQYF.

At least ten counts were recorded for this clonotype. This chain uses TRBV7-6 with TRBJ1-1; D may be TRBD1 (5 bases). The CDR3 length is 15 residues. Germline CDR1 reads SGHVS; CDR2 reads FNYEAQ. V was shortened by 5 bases and J by 5 bases, with 18 bases between the two germline ends. The CDR3 region has the DNA TGTGCCAGCAGCGGCGCGGGGGGACGCGGGACTGAAGCTTTCTTT. It specifies CASSGAGGRGTEAFF.

This clonotype was counted between two and nine times. The chain joins TRBV7-2 to TRBJ2-7; TRBD2 is a possible D gene (5 bases). Trimming pared 1 base from V and 7 bases from J, leaving 14 bases between. The CDR3 is 14 residues long. Germline CDR1 and CDR2: SGHTA and FQGNSA. The CDR3 DNA sequence: TGTGCCAGCAGCTTAGATCGCACATCGGGAGAGCAGTACTTC. Translating gives CASSLDRTSGEQYF.

The V call is TRBV18, the J call TRBJ2-1; TRBD1 might be the D (6 bases). V shed 1 base and J shed 3 bases, with 13 bases lying between them. CDR1 KGHSH and CDR2 LQKENI come from the germline V gene. The CDR3 contains 16 residues. In DNA form, the CDR3 reads TGTGCCAGCTCACCACAACAGGGTCGGAACTACAATGAGCAGTTCTTC. This sequence encodes CASSPQQGRNYNEQFF.

This clonotype has a handful of counts. V is TRBV5-1 and J is TRBJ2-1, with 9 bases fitting TRBD2. The CDR3 totals 16 residues. The germline V gene has CDR1 SGHRS and CDR2 YFSETQ. V lost 4 bases, J lost 0 bases, and 5 bases stayed unmatched. DNA for the CDR3: TGCGCCAGCAGCCTTCTAGCGGGAAACTCCTACAATGAGCAGTTCTTC. Its translation is CASSLLAGNSYNEQFF.

The sample holds a few counts of this clonotype. The genes are TRBV21-1 and TRBJ2-5. TRBV21-1 is noted as a pseudogene. The CDR3 covers 15 residues. The CDR3 here is CASSKEVRTQETQYF. In nucleotides, the CDR3 is TGTGCCAGCAGCAAAGAGGTCAGAACCCAAGAGACCCAGTACTTC.

The rearrangement uses TRBV12-3 or TRBV12-4 and TRBJ2-1, with a weak D call TRBD2 (6 bases). This CDR3 spans 16 amino acids. The V end lost 6 bases, the J end lost 5 bases, and 20 bases lay between the germline ends. CDR3 in amino acids: CASSRRDFSKDNEQFF. In DNA, the CDR3 is TGTGCCAGCAGCAGACGGGACTTTTCGAAGGACAATGAGCAGTTCTTC.